The T cell receptor (beta chain) under discussion was sequenced for a study of T cell repertoires in cytomegalovirus infection. V was clipped by 6 bases and J by 4 bases; unmatched bases: 13. The CDR3 extends over 16 amino acids. Germline lookup yields CDR1 ENHRY and CDR2 SYGVKD. Concerning this clonotype: The antigen remains undetermined.

TCRdb independently ran MiXCR on the reads; one entry per CDR3 protein. The sample has around 430,000 distinct CDR3 sequences; more than 40% are singletons. This TCR came from a human donor in good health (CMV status not recorded). Some clones in this sample may be carry-over from other donors' samples. V is TRBV10-3 and J is TRBJ2-3; 7 nucleotides agree with TRBD2. Sequencing was performed on cultured PBMCs, taken from culture after CMV antigen stimulation. CDR3 in amino acids: CAISQLTSRGSDTQYF. The DNA for the CDR3 is TGTGCCATCAGCCAACTGACTAGCCGAGGGTCAGATACGCAGTATTTT.